The 21 T cell receptor beta chains below were found in one sample sequenced in a study of T cell repertoires in aging, cancer and after chemotherapy. A mixed TRB-A/B primer pool amplified rearranged TRB by multiplex touch-down PCR. TCRdb re-called the multiplex PCR reads through MiXCR, storing one row per CDR3 protein. The profile covers some 2,500 distinct CDR3 sequences, with roughly 24% appearing a single time and about a tenth taken by the ten largest. The template was genomic DNA from peripheral blood, not RNA. Sequenced: blood. These receptors were taken from a human donor with a solid tumor.

V usage is TRBV18 and J usage is TRBJ2-4; perhaps TRBD1 as D (5 bases). V lost 2 bases, J lost 0 bases, and 8 bases lay in between. CDR1 is KGHSH, CDR2 LQKENI, per germline. This CDR3 spans 15 amino acids. The CDR3 is CASSPRGLAKNIQYF. The CDR3 DNA reads TGTGCCAGCTCACCAAGGGGCCTAGCCAAAAACATTCAGTACTTC.

This clonotype was recorded a few times. The chain combines TRBV4-3 with TRBJ1-1; D gene uncertain. Deletions cut 6 bases from V and 3 bases from J, with 17 bases between. The CDR3 runs 15 residues. CDR1 is LGHNA and CDR2 is YSLEER in the germline V gene. The CDR3 loop is CASRLSLGLDTEAFF. For the CDR3, the DNA is TGCGCCAGCAGACTCAGCTTGGGTTTGGACACTGAAGCTTTCTTT.

The chain links TRBV4-3 to TRBJ2-2; TRBD1 or TRBD2 may be the D gene (6 bases each). Germline CDR1 reads LGHNA; CDR2 reads YSLEER. This CDR3 spans 17 amino acids. V lost 4 bases and J 2 bases, leaving 17 bases between the germline ends. CDR3 protein: CASSPRRGGLNTGELFF. The CDR3 bases are TGCGCCAGCAGCCCCAGACGAGGGGGGCTAAACACCGGGGAGCTGTTTTTT.

The chain carries TRBV20-1 and TRBJ2-1, with TRBD2 identical over 10 bases. CDR3 length: 15 amino acids. V lost 4 bases, J lost 6 bases, and 9 bases stayed unmatched. In germline, CDR1 is DFQATT, CDR2 SNEGSKA (reference sequence). The CDR3 reads CSATSGGLVFNEQFF. Here the CDR3 DNA reads TGCAGTGCTACTAGCGGGGGATTGGTTTTCAATGAGCAGTTCTTC.

This clonotype was detected only a few times. The chain combines TRBV5-1 with TRBJ1-1, with TRBD1 matching 9 bases. V lost 0 bases, J lost 0 bases, and 9 bases stayed unmatched. CDR1 and CDR2 (germline): SGHRS, YFSETQ. The CDR3 has 18 amino acids. CDR3 in DNA: TGCGCCAGCAGCTTGGGGGGGACAGGGTGGCGGGTGAACACTGAAGCTTTCTTT. Its translation is CASSLGGTGWRVNTEAFF.

By share, this clonotype counts as medium-sized. The rearrangement joins TRBV20-1 to TRBJ1-2; D possibly corresponds to TRBD1 (5 bases). CDR1 is DFQATT and CDR2 is SNEGSKA in the germline V gene (reference sequence). V was trimmed by 6 bases and J by 0 bases, leaving 14 bases between them. CDR3 size: 14 residues. CDR3 protein: CSAARQSPNYGYTF. CDR3 coding DNA: TGCAGTGCAGCTAGACAGTCTCCTAACTATGGCTACACCTTC.

Judged by abundance, this clonotype is medium-sized (0.01 to 0.1%). CDR3 coding DNA: TGTGCCAGTAGGCTGAGTGGAGATACGCAGTATTTT. Translated, it gives CASRLSGDTQYF. The genes are TRBV19 and TRBJ2-3; D remains unclear. The V gene's germline CDR1 is LNHDA and CDR2 SQIVND (reference sequence). V was pared by 6 bases and J by 5 bases, with 9 bases between. This CDR3 has 12 residues.

Relative to its sample, this clonotype is large (0.1 to 1%). J is TRBJ2-7 and V is TRBV29-1; no clear D gene. The V gene's germline CDR1 is SQVTM and CDR2 ANQGSEA. CDR3 length: 13 residues. With 0 bases removed from V and 3 bases from J, the gap between germline ends came to 9 bases. The CDR3 sequence is CSVEDPPNYEQYF. CDR3 sequence (DNA): TGCAGCGTTGAAGATCCCCCCAACTACGAGCAGTACTTC.

This clonotype was found a few times. V and J are TRBV19 and TRBJ2-3; perhaps D is TRBD1 or TRBD2 (5 bases each). V lost 3 bases to trimming and J lost 6 bases, with 16 bases between them. Germline assignment: CDR1 LNHDA and CDR2 SQIVND (reference sequence). CDR3 length: 15 amino acids. The CDR3 DNA reads as TGTGCCAGTAGTATCTTTGACAGTCCGGGGGATACGCAGTATTTT. It specifies CASSIFDSPGDTQYF.

The rearrangement links TRBV7-3 to TRBJ1-4; 7 bases agree with TRBD1. Germline CDR1 and CDR2: SGHTA and FQGTGA. V lost 4 bases to trimming and J lost 8 bases; unmatched junction nucleotides: 16. The CDR3 extends over 17 amino acids. Here the CDR3 reads CASSSKTATGVEEKLFF. CDR3 coding DNA: TGTGCCAGCAGCTCCAAAACCGCCACAGGGGTAGAAGAAAAACTGTTTTTT.

This clonotype was detected a few times. This sequence joins TRBV12-3 or TRBV12-4 and TRBJ2-7; maybe TRBD2 (7 bases). Trimming took off 6 bases at V and 4 bases at J, with 13 bases between the two ends. The CDR3 sequence is 13 residues long. CDR3 in amino acids: CASRRRGGYEQYF. In nucleotides, the CDR3 is TGTGCCAGCAGACGGAGGGGGGGTTACGAGCAGTACTTC.

This clonotype was recorded once. The V and J genes are TRBV10-1 and TRBJ2-3, with TRBD2 as a possible D gene (5 bases). Germline V CDR1 and CDR2: WNHNN, SYGVQD (reference sequence). The CDR3 spans 15 residues. V was trimmed by 2 bases and J by 4 bases, leaving 13 bases between them. CDR3 loop: CASSEVFGSPDTQYF. CDR3 in DNA: TGCGCCAGCAGTGAGGTTTTTGGGAGTCCAGATACGCAGTATTTT.

This sequence joins TRBV29-1 and TRBJ2-5; D call uncertain. CDR1 and CDR2 (germline): SQVTM, ANQGSEA. CDR3 length: 12 amino acids. The V gene lost 7 bases and the J gene lost 2 bases, with 11 bases spanning the gap. The chain's CDR3 is CSAYPGQETQYF. The CDR3 DNA sequence: TGCAGCGCGTACCCCGGGCAAGAGACCCAGTACTTC.

This clonotype was counted between two and nine times. The gene calls are TRBV5-6 and TRBJ1-2; TRBD1 agrees at 9 bases. V gave up 1 base and J gave up 4 bases; unmatched junction bases: 5. Germline V CDR1 and CDR2: SGHDT, YYEEEE. The CDR3 is 15 amino acids. DNA for the CDR3: TGTGCCAGCAGCTTGCTGGGACAGGGATCCTATGGCTACACCTTC. Its protein product is CASSLLGQGSYGYTF.

The V and J genes are TRBV30 and TRBJ1-1, with D maybe TRBD1 (5 bases). Germline V gene lookup returns CDR1 GTSNPN and CDR2 SVGIG (reference sequence). The CDR3 length is 14 residues. Trimming stripped 5 bases from V and 5 bases from J, with 18 bases between. The CDR3 region is CAWESQGVGTEAFF. The DNA for the CDR3 is TGTGCCTGGGAATCCCAGGGAGTAGGGACTGAAGCTTTCTTT. The full variable domain, rest sourced from reference TRBV30 and TRBJ1-1, is SQTIHQWPATLVQPVGSPLSLECTVEGTSNPNLYWYRQAAGRGLQLLFYSVGIGQISSEVPQNLSASRPQDRQFILSSKKLLLSDSGFYLCAWESQGVGTEAFFGQGTRLTVV.

The V and J genes are TRBV5-6 and TRBJ2-7; D not resolved. The length of the CDR3 is 14 residues. V was cut by 4 bases and J by 6 bases, with 17 bases left in between. Germline V gives CDR1 SGHDT, CDR2 YYEEEE. This chain's CDR3 is CASSRGVNLGEQYF. The CDR3 DNA reads as TGTGCCAGCAGCCGAGGAGTGAATTTGGGCGAGCAGTACTTC.

This clonotype is medium-sized. V usage is TRBV6-5 and J usage is TRBJ1-5; D unresolved. This CDR3 is 13 amino acids long. The V and J ends lost 0 bases and 5 bases respectively, with 5 bases between them. CDR1 and CDR2 (germline): MNHEY, SVGAGI. CDR3 sequence reads: CASSYSQDQPQHF. For the CDR3, the DNA is TGTGCCAGCAGTTACTCGCAAGATCAGCCCCAGCATTTT.

The chain has TRBV11-2 and TRBJ1-2; 7 bases are a match to TRBD1. Germline loops: CDR1 SGHAT, CDR2 FQNNGV. The CDR3 spans 14 residues. V gave up 6 bases and J gave up 8 bases; unmatched junction bases: 12. In DNA form, the CDR3 reads TGTGCCAGCAGTTTGGACAGGAGCGGCGAGGGCTACACCTTC. This codes for CASSLDRSGEGYTF.

This clonotype showed up just a few times. The chain couples TRBV5-1 to TRBJ1-1; 7 nucleotides agree with TRBD1. V was clipped by 3 bases and J by 4 bases; unmatched bases: 6. The CDR3 length is 14 residues. Germline CDR1 is SGHRS and CDR2 is YFSETQ. CDR3 in amino acids: CASSWGNRGTEAFF. CDR3 in DNA: TGCGCCAGCAGCTGGGGCAACAGGGGCACTGAAGCTTTCTTT.

V is TRBV5-6 and J is TRBJ1-2, with 9 nucleotides matching TRBD1. V dropped 3 bases and J dropped 4; count of bases not matched to a gene: 4. Germline V lookup: CDR1 SGHDT, CDR2 YYEEEE. The CDR3 has 14 amino acids. CDR3 residues: CASSSGQGSYGYTF. The CDR3 coding sequence is TGTGCCAGCAGCTCGGGACAGGGATCCTATGGCTACACCTTC. The variable domain in full, with the rest retrieved from reference TRBV5-6 and TRBJ1-2, is DAGVTQSPTHLIKTRGQQVTLRCSPKSGHDTVSWYQQALGQGPQFIFQYYEEEERQRGNFPDRFSGHQFPNYSSELNVNALLLGDSALYLCASSSGQGSYGYTFGSGTRLTVV.

This chain links TRBV5-1 with TRBJ2-2; no definite D call. Germline V CDR1 and CDR2: SGHRS, YFSETQ. Trimming cost V 0 bases and J 0 bases, with 6 bases left between them. The length of the CDR3 is 15 residues. The CDR3 here is CASSLGGTNTGELFF. The DNA for the CDR3 is TGCGCCAGCAGCTTGGGAGGAACGAACACCGGGGAGCTGTTTTTT.